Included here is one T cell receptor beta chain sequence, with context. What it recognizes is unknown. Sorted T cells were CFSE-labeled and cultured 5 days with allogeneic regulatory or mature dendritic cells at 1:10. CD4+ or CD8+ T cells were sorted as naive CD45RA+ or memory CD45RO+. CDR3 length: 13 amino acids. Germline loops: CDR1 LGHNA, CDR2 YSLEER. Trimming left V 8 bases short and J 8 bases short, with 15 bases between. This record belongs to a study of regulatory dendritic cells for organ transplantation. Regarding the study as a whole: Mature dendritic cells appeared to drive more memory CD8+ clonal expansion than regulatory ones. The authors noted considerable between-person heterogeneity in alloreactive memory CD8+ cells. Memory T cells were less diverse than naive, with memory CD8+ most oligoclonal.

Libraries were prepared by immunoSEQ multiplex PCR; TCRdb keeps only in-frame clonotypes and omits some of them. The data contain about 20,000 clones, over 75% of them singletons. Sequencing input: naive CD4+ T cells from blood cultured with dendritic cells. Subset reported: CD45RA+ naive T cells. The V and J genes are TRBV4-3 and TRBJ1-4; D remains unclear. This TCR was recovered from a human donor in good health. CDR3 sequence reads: CASGFASGEKLFF. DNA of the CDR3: TGCGCCAGCGGCTTCGCTAGCGGGGAAAAACTGTTTTTT.